The entry below gives a single T cell receptor beta chain sequence along with its context. The antigen is not known. Time point defined: week 3, after first cycle of checkpoint inhibitor. This specimen belongs to a study of blood T cell dynamics during melanoma immunotherapy. Turning to the study itself: Patients with metastatic melanoma got pembrolizumab or nivolumab-ipilimumab as first-line care.

Findings of the study overall: Whether repertoire-driving clones were melanoma-specific could not be determined.

Some clones are missing from TCRdb's copy, which holds only in-frame ones; the method was immunoSEQ multiplex PCR. The sample has 10,000 to 13,000 clones, 87% seen once. This CDR3 has 14 amino acids. Germline CDR1 is SGHTA and CDR2 is FQGNSA. Unmatched junction bases numbered 7, after V lost 8 bases and J lost 1 base. This sequence was found in a human donor with melanoma. The source was blood, collected from a patient treated with checkpoint blockade. The chain joins TRBV7-2 to TRBJ2-5; 7 bases fit TRBD2. The CDR3 loop reads CASRGDWPQETQYF. CDR3 nucleotide sequence: TGTGCCAGCCGGGGGGACTGGCCCCAAGAGACCCAGTACTTC.